One sample yielded the 9 T cell receptor beta chains listed below, sequenced in a study of blood T cell repertoires in COVID-19. Assay used: immunoSEQ multiplex PCR; TCRdb lists only in-frame clones, some missing. The sample consists of approximately 300,000 clones, around 90% of them appearing once. The sample was PBMCs or T cells enriched from blood (not recorded which). These receptors came from a man aged 60 to 75 who had recovered from COVID-19.

The V and J genes are TRBV27 and TRBJ1-6; tentative D call: TRBD1 (5 bases). The V gene lost 6 bases and the J gene lost 8 bases, with 20 bases spanning the gap. Germline V gene data show CDR1 as MNHEY and CDR2 as SMNVEV (reference sequence). This CDR3 spans 16 amino acids. The CDR3 region is CASSPLPQGGHSPLHF. The CDR3 DNA reads as TGTGCCAGCAGCCCCCTTCCTCAGGGAGGTCATTCACCCCTCCACTTT.

The J gene is TRBJ2-3, the V gene TRBV27, with TRBD2 identical over 12 bases. Germline CDR1 reads MNHEY; CDR2 reads SMNVEV (reference sequence). V lost 5 bases, J lost 5 bases, and 5 bases stayed unmatched. CDR3 size: 15 residues. The chain's CDR3 is CASSLAGGRGDTQYF. For the CDR3, the DNA is TGTGCCAGCAGTCTAGCGGGAGGGCGTGGAGATACGCAGTATTTT.

This chain uses TRBV28 with TRBJ2-1; no clear D gene. The V end was cut by 6 bases, the J end by 2 bases, with 14 bases between. Germline loops: CDR1 MDHEN, CDR2 SYDVKM. CDR3 size: 15 residues. CDR3 DNA sequence: TGTGCCAGCAGCCCCCACAAACCAACCTACAATGAGCAGTTCTTC. Encoded protein: CASSPHKPTYNEQFF.

This clone appeared a single time. V and J are TRBV5-1 and TRBJ2-7, with 12 nucleotides matching TRBD2. Germline V gene data show CDR1 as SGHRS and CDR2 as YFSETQ. Losses at the gene ends were 5 bases for V and 1 base for J; bases not matched to a gene: 1. The CDR3 contains 14 residues. The CDR3 bases are TGCGCCAGCAGACTAGCGGGAGGTTCCTACGAGCAGTACTTC. Its translation: CASRLAGGSYEQYF.

There are a few counts of this clone. The chain employs TRBV5-1 and TRBJ2-7; 8 bases match TRBD1. V lost 4 bases, J lost 5 bases, and 2 bases stayed unmatched. CDR1 is SGHRS, CDR2 YFSETQ, per germline. The CDR3 has 12 amino acids. The CDR3 DNA follows: TGCGCCAGCAGCGTGACAGGGGACGAGCAGTACTTC. Translation: CASSVTGDEQYF.

The chain joins TRBV5-4 to TRBJ2-1, with D tentatively TRBD1 (6 bases). The germline V gene has CDR1 SGHNT and CDR2 YYREEE (reference sequence). This CDR3 is built from 14 residues. V gave up 3 bases and J gave up 4 bases, with 11 bases separating them. CDR3 residues: CASSSGDIYNEQFF. Written as DNA, the CDR3 is TGTGCCAGCAGCTCAGGGGATATATACAATGAGCAGTTCTTC. Full variable domain (remainder filled in from reference TRBV5-4 and TRBJ2-1): ETGVTQSPTHLIKTRGQQVTLRCSSQSGHNTVSWYQQALGQGPQFIFQYYREEENGRGNFPPRFSGLQFPNYSSELNVNALELDDSALYLCASSSGDIYNEQFFGPGTRLTVL.

In nucleotides, the CDR3 is TGTGCCAGCAGCTCGTCGCCGGGCTATGGCTACACCTTC. Translation: CASSSSPGYGYTF. The genes are TRBV27 and TRBJ1-2; D is undetermined. The CDR3 totals 13 residues. Trimming pared 6 bases from V and 4 bases from J, leaving 12 bases between. CDR1 and CDR2 (germline): MNHEY, SMNVEV (reference sequence).

This clone is a singleton in its sample. Other DNA sequences in the same sample also yield this CDR3. The CDR3 loop is CASSRTGDSTDTQYF. DNA of the CDR3: TGCGCCAGCAGCAGGACAGGGGATAGCACAGATACGCAGTATTTT. The chain is built from TRBV5-1 and TRBJ2-3; 9 bases fit TRBD1. Germline V CDR1 and CDR2: SGHRS, YFSETQ. This CDR3 has 15 amino acids. Trimming at V came to 4 bases and at J to 0 bases, leaving 3 bases not matched to a gene.

This clone was observed a single time. The J gene is TRBJ1-6, the V gene TRBV19; 11 bases are a match to TRBD1. From germline, CDR1 is LNHDA and CDR2 SQIVND (reference sequence). This CDR3 contains 16 residues. Trimming took 9 bases from V and 7 from J; bases not matched to a gene: 11. The CDR3 sequence is CASSLGWDRGNSPLHF. The CDR3 DNA follows: TGTGCCAGCTCGTTGGGGTGGGACAGGGGGAATTCACCCCTCCACTTT.